Listed below are T cell receptor beta chains from one sample, sequenced in a study of beta chain features in type 1 diabetes. Sequencing used immunoSEQ multiplex PCR; TCRdb keeps in-frame clones, though not all of them. The table includes more than 300,000 clones, around 15% detected once. Sequencing was carried out using naive CD4+ T cells from blood. These receptors were taken from a woman between 18 and 29 years old in good health. CDR3s include the opening cysteine and the closing phenylalanine or tryptophan. Expanded clones get a size class; other rows say once, few or many, or leave the size out.

abundance	v_gene	j_gene	CDR3aa
-	TRBV28	TRBJ2-1	CASSPGQGYNEQFF
few	TRBV20-1	TRBJ1-1	CSARGPTEAFF
few	TRBV10-3	TRBJ2-3	CAISDRASTDTQYF
-	TRBV10-3	TRBJ2-5	CAISVNSQETQYF
-	TRBV2	TRBJ1-2	CASSVRDRAGYTF
few	TRBV27	TRBJ1-2	CASRDRGHGYTF
few	TRBV4-2	TRBJ2-2	CASSQTGTTSGELFF
few	TRBV28	TRBJ1-4	CASEREPKGKLFF
few	TRBV18	TRBJ2-1	CASSPRLSAIGRNEQFF
-	TRBV7-9	TRBJ1-2	CASSLRDRSYGYTF
-	TRBV4-2	TRBJ2-1	CASSKIAGGISYNEQFF
few	TRBV30	TRBJ1-1	CAWSDPRGWRNTEAFF
-	TRBV10-3	TRBJ1-4	CAISESTDEKLFF
-	TRBV20-1	TRBJ1-3	CSASPGDTIYF
few	TRBV15	TRBJ2-5	CATSRTQTSGRGSETQYF
-	TRBV7-2	TRBJ2-7	CASSLLGGPYEQYF
few	TRBV7-9	TRBJ1-5	CASGTGNQPQHF
few	TRBV5-1	TRBJ2-1	CASSLDAGGGDEQFF
-	TRBV11-2	TRBJ2-7	CASSLVPSTYEQYF
-	TRBV7-3	TRBJ2-3	CASSSRLAGVDTQYF
few	TRBV19	TRBJ2-6	CASRDRGPTGANVLTF
few	TRBV7-9	TRBJ1-2	CASSLAGPNYGYTF